The clone carrying this TCR beta chain has a count of ten or more. This sample is drawn from a study of early T cells in non-severe SARS-CoV-2 infection. TCRdb itself ran the 5' RACE reads through MiXCR, one entry per CDR3 protein. Of tens of thousands of distinct CDR3 sequences listed, approximately 4.5% were seen once; the top ten hold less than 20%. The CDR3 totals 15 residues. The V and J ends lost 6 bases and 1 base respectively, with 13 bases between them. CDR1 is LNHDA, CDR2 SQIVND, per germline (reference sequence). Sequenced sample: whole blood. This chain uses TRBV19 with TRBJ1-5; D unresolved. The receptor was isolated from an adult who was a healthcare worker with PCR-confirmed SARS-CoV-2 infection or an uninfected control (not recorded which). The CDR3, as DNA: TGTGCCAGTAGCTTTTTTGCGGAAAGCAATCAGCCCCAGCATTTT. It is translated as CASSFFAESNQPQHF. Full variable domain (rest looked up from reference TRBV19 and TRBJ1-5): DGGITQSPKYLFRKEGQNVTLSCEQNLNHDAMYWYRQDPGQGLRLIYYSQIVNDFQKGDIAEGYSVSREKKESFPLTVTSAQKNPTAFYLCASSFFAESNQPQHFGDGTRLSIL.